Listed here are 14 T cell receptor beta chains from one sample, sequenced in a study of T cell repertoires in cytomegalovirus infection. TCRdb re-called the reads with MiXCR, one entry per CDR3 protein. Of fewer than 250,000 distinct CDR3 sequences listed, 9% to 15% are singletons. The sequenced sample consisted of PBMCs. All receptors derive from a human donor in good health (CMV status not recorded). Some clones in this sample may be carry-over from other donors' samples.

This clonotype was recorded at least ten times. V and J are TRBV6-2 or TRBV6-3 and TRBJ2-3, with TRBD1 as a possible D gene (5 bases). Germline V gene data show CDR1 as MNHEY and CDR2 as SVGEGT. This CDR3 spans 13 amino acids. The DNA of the CDR3 is TGTTCCGGAAGGGCTAGGGGAACAGATACGCAGTATTTT. Its translation: CSGRARGTDTQYF.

In its sample, this clonotype was seen many times. The rearrangement links TRBV20-1 to TRBJ2-3; TRBD2 is a possible D gene (7 bases). The germline V gene encodes CDR1 DFQATT and CDR2 SNEGSKA (reference sequence). The V end was cut by 0 bases, the J end by 6 bases, with 13 bases between. This CDR3 is 14 amino acids long. DNA of the CDR3: TGCAGTGCTAGAGATGGGGGGGCGCCGGATACGCAGTATTTT. Translating gives CSARDGGAPDTQYF.

This clonotype was observed many times. V and J are TRBV5-1 and TRBJ1-2, with a weak D call TRBD1 (6 bases). Trimming removed 3 bases at V and 5 bases at J, with 20 bases between. Germline loops: CDR1 SGHRS, CDR2 YFSETQ. CDR3 length: 16 residues. The CDR3 spells CASSSGLGPGAYGYTF. The CDR3, as DNA: TGCGCCAGCAGCTCGGGCTTGGGACCAGGGGCATATGGCTACACCTTC.

This clonotype was seen only a few times. The chain joins TRBV29-1 to TRBJ2-3; TRBD1 matches at 8 bases. V gave up 5 bases and J gave up 0 bases; unmatched junction bases: 13. Germline V gives CDR1 SQVTM, CDR2 ANQGSEA. The length of the CDR3 is 17 residues. The CDR3 DNA reads TGCAGCGTTAGGGGGAGTCTCGGACAGGGAAGCACAGATACGCAGTATTTT. Its protein product is CSVRGSLGQGSTDTQYF.

This clonotype was seen at least ten times. J is TRBJ1-1 and V is TRBV23-1; D gene ambiguous. TRBV23-1 falls under the ORF class, with uncertain function. This CDR3 has 14 residues. Trimming removed 5 bases from V and 1 base from J, with 11 bases in between. The DNA for the CDR3 is TGCGCCAGCAGTGAGCTTGACGGGAACACTGAAGCTTTCTTT. This sequence encodes CASSELDGNTEAFF.

This clonotype was recorded only once. The V call is TRBV9, the J call TRBJ1-6; D unclear. V was shortened by 0 bases and J by 8 bases, with 18 bases between the two germline ends. In germline, CDR1 is SGDLS, CDR2 YYNGEE. The CDR3 consists of 17 residues. This CDR3 is CASSVGTPDQPYSPLHF. DNA for the CDR3: TGTGCCAGCAGCGTAGGGACCCCGGATCAGCCATATTCACCCCTCCACTTT.

This clonotype was observed many times. The V gene is TRBV19, the J gene TRBJ2-7, with unresolved D. Trimming stripped 5 bases from V and 7 bases from J, with 21 bases between. The CDR3 has 15 amino acids. Germline-derived CDR1 and CDR2 are LNHDA and SQIVND (reference sequence). DNA of the CDR3: TGTGCCAGTAGTCCTGGACGGCTATCTTCTGAGGAGCAGTACTTC. Protein: CASSPGRLSSEEQYF.

This clonotype was counted at least ten times. The gene calls are TRBV12-3 or TRBV12-4 and TRBJ2-5; D gene uncertain. V lost 5 bases, J lost 2 bases, and 9 bases lay in between. CDR3 size: 13 residues. CDR3 DNA: TGTGCCAGCAGTAAACTGGGGCAAGAGACCCAGTACTTC. Translated: CASSKLGQETQYF.

This chain joins TRBV5-5 and TRBJ2-4; D remains unclear. This CDR3 is 14 amino acids long. Trimming cost V 0 bases and J 4 bases, with 8 bases left between them. Germline V gives CDR1 SGHKS, CDR2 YYEKEE (reference sequence). The chain's CDR3 is CASSLGAAKNIQYF. The CDR3 DNA reads TGTGCCAGCAGCTTGGGGGCAGCAAAAAACATTCAGTACTTC.

This clonotype showed up many times. The chain uses TRBV7-2 and TRBJ2-5, with D perhaps matching TRBD2 (7 bases). Germline assignment: CDR1 SGHTA and CDR2 FQGNSA. The length of the CDR3 is 15 residues. The V and J ends lost 4 bases and 2 bases respectively, with 14 bases between them. This chain's CDR3 is CASSSLRGAQETQYF. The CDR3 DNA reads TGTGCCAGCAGCTCACTTCGGGGGGCGCAAGAGACCCAGTACTTC.

About this clonotype itself: With a much larger clone just one base away, this may be a read error. This rearrangement joins TRBV6-1 to TRBJ1-1; D is uncertain. V was cut by 3 bases and J by 5 bases, with 16 bases left in between. Germline CDR1 reads MNHNS; CDR2 reads SASEGT. The CDR3 has 15 amino acids. In nucleotides, the CDR3 is TGTGCCAGCAGTGAGGTGGGCAAGGCCAGAACTGAAGCTTTCTTT. Its protein is CASSEVGKARTEAFF.

This clonotype was detected a few times. The chain combines TRBV20-1 with TRBJ1-1; D not resolved. The CDR3 is 13 residues long. Per germline, CDR1 DFQATT and CDR2 SNEGSKA (reference sequence). V was trimmed by 5 bases and J by 4 bases, leaving 14 bases between them. The CDR3 DNA is TGCAGTGCTGGTACAGACTTAGGCACTGAAGCTTTCTTT. Its protein product is CSAGTDLGTEAFF.

This clonotype has a handful of counts. The V and J genes are TRBV20-1 and TRBJ2-5, with 7 bases identical to TRBD1. The V segment lost 7 bases and the J segment 5 bases; nucleotides outside the gene matches: 10. The CDR3 runs to 13 residues. Germline-derived CDR1 and CDR2 are DFQATT and SNEGSKA (reference sequence). In DNA, the CDR3 is TGCAGTGTCACGCCGACAGGGACGGAGACCCAGTACTTC. This encodes CSVTPTGTETQYF.

This clonotype was seen many times. The rearrangement links TRBV7-2 to TRBJ1-5; 7 nucleotides match TRBD1. V gave up 1 base and J gave up 3 bases; unmatched junction bases: 6. Germline V lookup: CDR1 SGHTA, CDR2 FQGNSA. This CDR3 contains 16 residues. The CDR3 DNA reads as TGTGCCAGCAGCTTAGTAGGGGGCCGAGCCAATCAGCCCCAGCATTTT. This gives the protein CASSLVGGRANQPQHF.